The T cell receptor (beta chain) described here comes from a study of T cell changes during pregnancy in multiple sclerosis. The CDR3 is 13 residues long. The V and J ends lost 10 bases and 1 base respectively, with 13 bases between them. Germline V gene sequence: CDR1 SEHNR, CDR2 FQNEAQ (reference sequence). Sequencing used immunoSEQ multiplex PCR; TCRdb keeps in-frame clones, though not all of them. The data contain tens of thousands of clones, approximately 88% of them singletons. This TCR came from a female donor with multiple sclerosis, enrolled in a pregnancy study. The chain combines TRBV7-9 with TRBJ1-1, with D perhaps TRBD1 (5 bases). Sequenced here: CD4+ T cells from peripheral blood mononuclear cells, sampled in the second trimester of pregnancy. In DNA, the CDR3 is TGTGCCATCGTCGGGGGGGGGAACACTGAAGCTTTCTTT. It specifies CAIVGGGNTEAFF.